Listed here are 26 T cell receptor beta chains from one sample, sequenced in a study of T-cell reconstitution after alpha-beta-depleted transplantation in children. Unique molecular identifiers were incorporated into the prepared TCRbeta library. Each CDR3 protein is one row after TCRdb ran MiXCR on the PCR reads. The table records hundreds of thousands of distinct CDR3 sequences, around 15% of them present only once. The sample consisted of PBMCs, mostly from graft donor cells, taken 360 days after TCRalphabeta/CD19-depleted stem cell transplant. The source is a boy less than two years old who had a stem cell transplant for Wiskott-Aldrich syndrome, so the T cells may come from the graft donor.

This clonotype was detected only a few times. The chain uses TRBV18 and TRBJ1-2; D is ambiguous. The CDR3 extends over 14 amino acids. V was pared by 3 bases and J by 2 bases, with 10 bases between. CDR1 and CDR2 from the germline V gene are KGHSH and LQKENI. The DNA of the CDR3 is TGTGCCAGCTCACCTATGCCGGGGAACTATGGCTACACCTTC. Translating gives CASSPMPGNYGYTF.

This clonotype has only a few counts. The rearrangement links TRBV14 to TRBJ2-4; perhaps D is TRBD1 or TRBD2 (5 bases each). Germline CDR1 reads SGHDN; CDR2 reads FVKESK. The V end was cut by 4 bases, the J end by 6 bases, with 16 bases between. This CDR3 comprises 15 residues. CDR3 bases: TGTGCCAGCAGCCTGGGACCCTGGGACCGAAACATTCAGTACTTC. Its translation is CASSLGPWDRNIQYF.

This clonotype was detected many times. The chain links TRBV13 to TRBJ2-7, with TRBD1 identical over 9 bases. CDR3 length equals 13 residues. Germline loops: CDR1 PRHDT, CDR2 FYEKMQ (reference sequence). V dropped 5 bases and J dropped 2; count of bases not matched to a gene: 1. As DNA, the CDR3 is TGTGCCAGCAGCCGGGACAGGGCCTACGAGCAGTACTTC. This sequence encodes CASSRDRAYEQYF.

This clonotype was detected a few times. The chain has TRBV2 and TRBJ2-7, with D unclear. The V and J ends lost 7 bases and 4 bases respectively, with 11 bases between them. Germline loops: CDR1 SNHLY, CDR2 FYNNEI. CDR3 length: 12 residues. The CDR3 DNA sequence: TGTGCCAGCAAGGCCCTCGGGTACGAGCAGTACTTC. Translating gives CASKALGYEQYF.

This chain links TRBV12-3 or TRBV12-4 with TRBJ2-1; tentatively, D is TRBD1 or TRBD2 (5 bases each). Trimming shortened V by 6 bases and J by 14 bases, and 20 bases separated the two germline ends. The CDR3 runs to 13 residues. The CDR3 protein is CASSFPGTNREFF. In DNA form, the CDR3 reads TGTGCCAGCAGCTTCCCCGGGACCAACCGGGAGTTCTTC.

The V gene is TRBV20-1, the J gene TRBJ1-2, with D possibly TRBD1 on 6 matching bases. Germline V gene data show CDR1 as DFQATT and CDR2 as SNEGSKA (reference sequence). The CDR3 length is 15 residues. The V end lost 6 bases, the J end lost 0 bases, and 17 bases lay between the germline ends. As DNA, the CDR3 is TGCAGTGCCAGGACAGTTTACCAACCTAACTATGGCTACACCTTC. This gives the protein CSARTVYQPNYGYTF.

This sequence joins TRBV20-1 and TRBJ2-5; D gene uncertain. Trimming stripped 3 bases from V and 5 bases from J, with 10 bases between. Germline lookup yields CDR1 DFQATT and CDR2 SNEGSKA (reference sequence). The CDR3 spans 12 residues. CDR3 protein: CSASSASETQYF. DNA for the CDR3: TGCAGTGCTAGTTCAGCGAGCGAGACCCAGTACTTC.

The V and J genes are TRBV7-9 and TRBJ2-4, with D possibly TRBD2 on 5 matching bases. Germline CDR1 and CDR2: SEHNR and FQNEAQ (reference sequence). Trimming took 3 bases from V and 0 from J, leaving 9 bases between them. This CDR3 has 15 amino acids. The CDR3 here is CASSFLAEAKNIQYF. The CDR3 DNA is TGTGCCAGCAGCTTTCTAGCAGAAGCCAAAAACATTCAGTACTTC.

CDR3 region: CASSFGTGGAFGGYTF. In DNA, the CDR3 is TGTGCCAGCAGCTTTGGGACAGGGGGCGCTTTTGGAGGCTACACCTTC. The chain recombines TRBV7-9 with TRBJ1-2, with 12 bases that match TRBD1. CDR1 is SEHNR and CDR2 is FQNEAQ in the germline V gene (reference sequence). The CDR3 contains 16 residues. Trimming cost V 3 bases and J 8 bases; bases outside gene matches: 10. Variable domain in full (rest from reference TRBV7-9 and TRBJ1-2): DTGVSQNPRHKITKRGQNVTFRCDPISEHNRLYWYRQTLGQGPEFLTYFQNEAQLEKSRLLSDRFSAERPKGSFSTLEIQRTEQGDSAMYLCASSFGTGGAFGGYTFGSGTRLTVV.

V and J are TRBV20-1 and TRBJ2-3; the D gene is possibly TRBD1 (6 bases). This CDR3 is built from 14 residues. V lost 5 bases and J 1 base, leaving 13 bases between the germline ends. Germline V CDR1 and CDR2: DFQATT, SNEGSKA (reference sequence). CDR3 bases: TGCAGTGCTTCAACAGGGTACGGCACAGATACGCAGTATTTT. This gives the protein CSASTGYGTDTQYF.

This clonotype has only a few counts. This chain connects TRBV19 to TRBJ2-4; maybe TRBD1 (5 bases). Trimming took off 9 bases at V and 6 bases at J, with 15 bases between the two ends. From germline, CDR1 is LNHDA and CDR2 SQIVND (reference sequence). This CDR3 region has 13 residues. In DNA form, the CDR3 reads TGTGCCAGCAGCAGGGTTTGGGGAAACATTCAGTACTTC. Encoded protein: CASSRVWGNIQYF. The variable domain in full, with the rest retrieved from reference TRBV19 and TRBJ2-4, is DGGITQSPKYLFRKEGQNVTLSCEQNLNHDAMYWYRQDPGQGLRLIYYSQIVNDFQKGDIAEGYSVSREKKESFPLTVTSAQKNPTAFYLCASSRVWGNIQYFGAGTRLSVL.

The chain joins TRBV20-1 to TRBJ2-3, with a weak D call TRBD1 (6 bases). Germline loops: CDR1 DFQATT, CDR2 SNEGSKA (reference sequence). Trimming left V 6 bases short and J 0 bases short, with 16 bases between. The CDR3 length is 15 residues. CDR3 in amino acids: CSANTGLLSTDTQYF. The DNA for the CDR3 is TGCAGTGCCAACACAGGGCTCCTTAGCACAGATACGCAGTATTTT.

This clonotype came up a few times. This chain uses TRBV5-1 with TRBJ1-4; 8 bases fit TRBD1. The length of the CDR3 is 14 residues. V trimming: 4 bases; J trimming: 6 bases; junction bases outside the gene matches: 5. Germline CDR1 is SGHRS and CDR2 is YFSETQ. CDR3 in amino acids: CASSRTGKDEKLFF. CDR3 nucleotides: TGCGCCAGCAGCAGGACAGGGAAGGATGAAAAACTGTTTTTT.

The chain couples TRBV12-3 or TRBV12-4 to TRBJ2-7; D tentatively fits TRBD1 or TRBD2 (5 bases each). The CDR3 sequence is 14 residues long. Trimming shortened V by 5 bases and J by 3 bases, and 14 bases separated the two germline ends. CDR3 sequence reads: CASSPLGPGYEQYF. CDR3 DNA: TGTGCCAGCAGTCCTCTGGGACCCGGCTACGAGCAGTACTTC.

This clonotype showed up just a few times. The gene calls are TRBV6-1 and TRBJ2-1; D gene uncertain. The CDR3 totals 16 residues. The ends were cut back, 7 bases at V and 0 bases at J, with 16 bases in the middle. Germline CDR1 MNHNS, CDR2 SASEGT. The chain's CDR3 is CASTPSFVSSYNEQFF. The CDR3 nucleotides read TGTGCCAGCACACCGTCTTTTGTTAGCTCCTACAATGAGCAGTTCTTC.

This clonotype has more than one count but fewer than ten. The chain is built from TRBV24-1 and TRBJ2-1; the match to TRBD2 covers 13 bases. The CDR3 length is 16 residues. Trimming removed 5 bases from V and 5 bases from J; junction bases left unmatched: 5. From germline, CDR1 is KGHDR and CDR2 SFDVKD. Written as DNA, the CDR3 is TGTGCCACCAGTGCCGAGACTAGCGGGAGGAACAATGAGCAGTTCTTC. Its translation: CATSAETSGRNNEQFF.

The CDR3 here is CAISESWTPLDSGANVLTF. As DNA, the CDR3 is TGTGCCATCAGTGAGTCGTGGACACCCCTCGATTCTGGGGCCAACGTCCTGACTTTC. This chain links TRBV10-3 with TRBJ2-6, with a tentative D call TRBD1 (5 bases). CDR1 is ENHRY and CDR2 is SYGVKD in the germline V gene. V lost 0 bases and J 1 base, leaving 16 bases between the germline ends. The CDR3 sequence is 19 residues long.

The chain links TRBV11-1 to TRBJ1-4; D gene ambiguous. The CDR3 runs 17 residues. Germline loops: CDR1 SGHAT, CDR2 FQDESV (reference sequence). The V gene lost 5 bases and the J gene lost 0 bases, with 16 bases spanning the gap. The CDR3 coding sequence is TGTGCCAGCAGCCCCCCCGTACGCGCTGCAACTAATGAAAAACTGTTTTTT. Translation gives CASSPPVRAATNEKLFF.

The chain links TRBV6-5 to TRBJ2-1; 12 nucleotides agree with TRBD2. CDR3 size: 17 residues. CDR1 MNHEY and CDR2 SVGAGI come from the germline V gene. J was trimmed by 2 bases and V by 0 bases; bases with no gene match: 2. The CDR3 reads CASSYSRLAGAYNEQFF. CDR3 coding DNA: TGTGCCAGCAGTTACTCCAGACTAGCGGGAGCCTACAATGAGCAGTTCTTC.

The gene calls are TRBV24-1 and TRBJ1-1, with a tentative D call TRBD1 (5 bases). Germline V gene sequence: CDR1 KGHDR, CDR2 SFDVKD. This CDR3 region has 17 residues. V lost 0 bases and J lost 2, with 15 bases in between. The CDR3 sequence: CATSDLQIEGPNTEAFF. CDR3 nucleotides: TGTGCCACCAGTGATTTGCAGATCGAGGGGCCCAACACTGAAGCTTTCTTT.

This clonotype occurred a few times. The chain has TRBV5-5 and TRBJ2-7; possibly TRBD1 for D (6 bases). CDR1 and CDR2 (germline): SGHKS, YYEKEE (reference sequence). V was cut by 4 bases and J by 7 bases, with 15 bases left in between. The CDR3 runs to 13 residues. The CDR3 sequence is CASSERDIWEQYF. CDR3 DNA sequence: TGTGCCAGCAGCGAAAGGGACATATGGGAGCAGTACTTC.

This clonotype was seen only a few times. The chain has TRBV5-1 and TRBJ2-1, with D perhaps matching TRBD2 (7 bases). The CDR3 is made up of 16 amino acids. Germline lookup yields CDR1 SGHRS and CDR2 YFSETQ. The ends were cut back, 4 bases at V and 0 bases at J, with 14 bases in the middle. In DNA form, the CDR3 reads TGCGCCAGCAGCGCCTCCCGGGGGGCCTCCTACAATGAGCAGTTCTTC. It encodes CASSASRGASYNEQFF.

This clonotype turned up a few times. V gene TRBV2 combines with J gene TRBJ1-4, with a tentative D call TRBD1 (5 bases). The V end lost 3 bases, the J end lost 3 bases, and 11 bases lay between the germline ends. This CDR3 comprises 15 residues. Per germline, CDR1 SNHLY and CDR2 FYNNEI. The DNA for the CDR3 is TGTGCCAGCAGTGACGATGGACAACCTAATGAAAAACTGTTTTTT. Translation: CASSDDGQPNEKLFF.

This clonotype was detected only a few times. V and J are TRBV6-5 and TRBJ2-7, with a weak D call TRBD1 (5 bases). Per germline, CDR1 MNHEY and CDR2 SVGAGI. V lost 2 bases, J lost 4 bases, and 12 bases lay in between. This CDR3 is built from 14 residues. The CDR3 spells CASSYPDKSYEQYF. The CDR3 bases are TGTGCCAGCAGTTACCCGGACAAGTCTTACGAGCAGTACTTC.

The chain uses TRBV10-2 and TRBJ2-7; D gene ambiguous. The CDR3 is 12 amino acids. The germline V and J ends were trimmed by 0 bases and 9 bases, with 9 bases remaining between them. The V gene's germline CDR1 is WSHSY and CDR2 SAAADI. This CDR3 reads CASSESRAWQYF. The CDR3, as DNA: TGCGCCAGCAGTGAGTCCAGAGCTTGGCAGTACTTC.

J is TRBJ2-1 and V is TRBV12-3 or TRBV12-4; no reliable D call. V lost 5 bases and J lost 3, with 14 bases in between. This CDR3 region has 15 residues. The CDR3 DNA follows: TGTGCCAGCAGTCACGGCACACCGTTCTACAATGAGCAGTTCTTC. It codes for CASSHGTPFYNEQFF.